This T cell receptor (beta chain) was profiled in a study of cytomegalovirus exposure and HLA in healthy donors. Overall study results and limits: Per a prior analysis, the majority of TCR beta V segments were productive roughly 87% or roughly 30% of the time. Under in vitro conditions, three CMV-associated chains were confirmed as specific for CMV antigens.

This clone is a singleton in its sample. Its target is unknown. The junction does not match germline at one end; this may be a read error. PCR used 60 Vbeta primers and 13 Jbeta primers. Produced via immunoSEQ multiplex PCR; TCRdb's table is partial and in-frame only. The sample yields fewer than 120,000 clones, 79% seen once. CDR1 and CDR2 from the germline V gene are SGDLS and YYNGEE. The CDR3 totals 17 residues. This TCR came from a man aged 25 to 40 in good health and CMV-seropositive. Sequenced input: PBMCs. The gene calls are TRBV9 and TRBJ1-1; a possible D gene is TRBD1 (6 bases). CDR3 protein: CASSVAEGGQGNPEAFF. The CDR3 nucleotides read TGTGCCAGCAGCGTAGCCGAAGGTGGGCAGGGGAACCCTGAAGCTTTCTTT.